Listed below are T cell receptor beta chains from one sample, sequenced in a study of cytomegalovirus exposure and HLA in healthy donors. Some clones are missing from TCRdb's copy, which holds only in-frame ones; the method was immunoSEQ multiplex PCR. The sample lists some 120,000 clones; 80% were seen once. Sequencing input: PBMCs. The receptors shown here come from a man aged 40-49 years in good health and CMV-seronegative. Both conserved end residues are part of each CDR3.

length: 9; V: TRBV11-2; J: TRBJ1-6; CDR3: CASSPPLHF
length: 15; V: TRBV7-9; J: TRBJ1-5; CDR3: CASSLSAGDNQPQHF
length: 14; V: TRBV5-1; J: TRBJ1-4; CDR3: CASSLGRANEKLFF
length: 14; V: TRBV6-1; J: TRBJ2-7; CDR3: CASSLRTVSYEQYF
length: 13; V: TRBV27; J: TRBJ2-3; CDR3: CASSPRNTDTQYF
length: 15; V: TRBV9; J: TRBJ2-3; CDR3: CASSVTSGSTDTQYF
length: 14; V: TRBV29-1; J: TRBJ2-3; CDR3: CSVGGGRGTDTQYF
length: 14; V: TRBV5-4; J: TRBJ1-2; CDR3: CASSLGAGALGYTF
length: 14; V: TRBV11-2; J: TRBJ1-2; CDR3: CASSPERGSDGYTF
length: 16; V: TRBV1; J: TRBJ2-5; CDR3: CTSPPRSQITLETQYF
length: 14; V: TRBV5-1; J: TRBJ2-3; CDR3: CASSAGTGTDTQYF
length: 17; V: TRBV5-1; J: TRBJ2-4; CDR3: CASSLGALAGGQSLQYF
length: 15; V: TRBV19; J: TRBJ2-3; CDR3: CASSPSKGQGYTQYF
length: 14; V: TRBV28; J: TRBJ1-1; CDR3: CASSLVGRGLDAFF
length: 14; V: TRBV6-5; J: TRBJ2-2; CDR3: CASSEGQALGELFF
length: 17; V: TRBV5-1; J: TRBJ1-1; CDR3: CASSSPAGGLMNTEAFF
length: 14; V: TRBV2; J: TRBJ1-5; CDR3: CASSENRGNQPQHF
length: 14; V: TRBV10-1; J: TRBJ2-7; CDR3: CASPGTPTSYEQYF
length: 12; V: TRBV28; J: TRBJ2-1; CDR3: CASSRYSNEQFF
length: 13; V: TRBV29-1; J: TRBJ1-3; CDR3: CSGQGLSGNTIYF
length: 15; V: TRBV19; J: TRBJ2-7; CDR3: CASSIRGQGGYEQYF
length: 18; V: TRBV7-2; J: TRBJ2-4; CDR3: CASSLRGGRAATKNIQYF
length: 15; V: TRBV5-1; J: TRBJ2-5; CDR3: CASSLDRGGGETQYF
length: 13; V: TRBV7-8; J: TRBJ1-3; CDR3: CASSFPRGDTIYF
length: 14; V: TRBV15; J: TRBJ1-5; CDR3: CATSRGQENQPQHF
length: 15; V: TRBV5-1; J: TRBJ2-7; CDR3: CASSAGSGFAYEQYF
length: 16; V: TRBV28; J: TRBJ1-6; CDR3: CASSQRTGVNNSPLHF
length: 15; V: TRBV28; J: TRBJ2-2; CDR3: CASERASGSPGELFF
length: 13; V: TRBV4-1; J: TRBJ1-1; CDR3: CASSWQQNTEAFF
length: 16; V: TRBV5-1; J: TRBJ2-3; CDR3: CASSLARSGSTDTQYF
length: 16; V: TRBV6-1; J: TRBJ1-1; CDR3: CASSDAPLPGGYRAFF
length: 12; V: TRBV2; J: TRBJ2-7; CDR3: CASSELAGEQYF
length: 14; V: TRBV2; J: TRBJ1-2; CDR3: CASSLTGTNYGYTF
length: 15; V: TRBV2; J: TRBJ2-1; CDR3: CASSREGQGNNEQFF
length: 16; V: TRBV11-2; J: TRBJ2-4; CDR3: CASRTPGNLAKNIQYF
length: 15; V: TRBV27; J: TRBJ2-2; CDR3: CASSFQTSVHGELFF
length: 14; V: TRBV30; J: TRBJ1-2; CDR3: CAWSVQGADYGYTF
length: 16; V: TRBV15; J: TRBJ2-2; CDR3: CATSGGLAGLAGELFF
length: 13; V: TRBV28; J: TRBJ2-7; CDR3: CASSPARSYEQYF
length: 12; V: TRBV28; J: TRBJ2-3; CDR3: CASSLRTDTQYF
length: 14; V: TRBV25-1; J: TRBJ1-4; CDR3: CASSDDRGNEKLFF
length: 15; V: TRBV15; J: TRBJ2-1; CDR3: CATSGQRNSYNEQFF
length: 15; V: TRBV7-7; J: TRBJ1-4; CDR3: CASSLGTATNEKLFF
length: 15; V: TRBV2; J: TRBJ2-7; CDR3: CASSDRQGVRYEQYF
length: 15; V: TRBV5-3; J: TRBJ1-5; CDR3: CASRGQALHNQPQHF
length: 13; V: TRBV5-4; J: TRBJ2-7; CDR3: CASSLGWGLEQYF
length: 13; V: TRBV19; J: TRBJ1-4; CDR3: CASKGSGNEKLFF
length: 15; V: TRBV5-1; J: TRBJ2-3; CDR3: CASSSPQRGTDTQYF
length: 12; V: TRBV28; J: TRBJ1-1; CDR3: CATSGVNTEAFF
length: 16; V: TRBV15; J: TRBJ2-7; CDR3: CATSRRRQGGPGEQYF
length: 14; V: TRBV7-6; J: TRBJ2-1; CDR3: CASSRGLAYNEQFF
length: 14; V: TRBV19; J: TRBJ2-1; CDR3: CASSAGRDYNEQFF
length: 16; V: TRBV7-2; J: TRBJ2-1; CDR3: CASSITSEGPRFGQFF
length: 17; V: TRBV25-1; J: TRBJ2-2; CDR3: CASSAPTGTGGTGELFF
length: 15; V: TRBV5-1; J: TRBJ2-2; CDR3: CASSLEGHTTGELFF
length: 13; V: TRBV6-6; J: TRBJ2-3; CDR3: CASNNQGTDTQYF
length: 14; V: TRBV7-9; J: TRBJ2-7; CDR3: CASSLVGQWHEQYF